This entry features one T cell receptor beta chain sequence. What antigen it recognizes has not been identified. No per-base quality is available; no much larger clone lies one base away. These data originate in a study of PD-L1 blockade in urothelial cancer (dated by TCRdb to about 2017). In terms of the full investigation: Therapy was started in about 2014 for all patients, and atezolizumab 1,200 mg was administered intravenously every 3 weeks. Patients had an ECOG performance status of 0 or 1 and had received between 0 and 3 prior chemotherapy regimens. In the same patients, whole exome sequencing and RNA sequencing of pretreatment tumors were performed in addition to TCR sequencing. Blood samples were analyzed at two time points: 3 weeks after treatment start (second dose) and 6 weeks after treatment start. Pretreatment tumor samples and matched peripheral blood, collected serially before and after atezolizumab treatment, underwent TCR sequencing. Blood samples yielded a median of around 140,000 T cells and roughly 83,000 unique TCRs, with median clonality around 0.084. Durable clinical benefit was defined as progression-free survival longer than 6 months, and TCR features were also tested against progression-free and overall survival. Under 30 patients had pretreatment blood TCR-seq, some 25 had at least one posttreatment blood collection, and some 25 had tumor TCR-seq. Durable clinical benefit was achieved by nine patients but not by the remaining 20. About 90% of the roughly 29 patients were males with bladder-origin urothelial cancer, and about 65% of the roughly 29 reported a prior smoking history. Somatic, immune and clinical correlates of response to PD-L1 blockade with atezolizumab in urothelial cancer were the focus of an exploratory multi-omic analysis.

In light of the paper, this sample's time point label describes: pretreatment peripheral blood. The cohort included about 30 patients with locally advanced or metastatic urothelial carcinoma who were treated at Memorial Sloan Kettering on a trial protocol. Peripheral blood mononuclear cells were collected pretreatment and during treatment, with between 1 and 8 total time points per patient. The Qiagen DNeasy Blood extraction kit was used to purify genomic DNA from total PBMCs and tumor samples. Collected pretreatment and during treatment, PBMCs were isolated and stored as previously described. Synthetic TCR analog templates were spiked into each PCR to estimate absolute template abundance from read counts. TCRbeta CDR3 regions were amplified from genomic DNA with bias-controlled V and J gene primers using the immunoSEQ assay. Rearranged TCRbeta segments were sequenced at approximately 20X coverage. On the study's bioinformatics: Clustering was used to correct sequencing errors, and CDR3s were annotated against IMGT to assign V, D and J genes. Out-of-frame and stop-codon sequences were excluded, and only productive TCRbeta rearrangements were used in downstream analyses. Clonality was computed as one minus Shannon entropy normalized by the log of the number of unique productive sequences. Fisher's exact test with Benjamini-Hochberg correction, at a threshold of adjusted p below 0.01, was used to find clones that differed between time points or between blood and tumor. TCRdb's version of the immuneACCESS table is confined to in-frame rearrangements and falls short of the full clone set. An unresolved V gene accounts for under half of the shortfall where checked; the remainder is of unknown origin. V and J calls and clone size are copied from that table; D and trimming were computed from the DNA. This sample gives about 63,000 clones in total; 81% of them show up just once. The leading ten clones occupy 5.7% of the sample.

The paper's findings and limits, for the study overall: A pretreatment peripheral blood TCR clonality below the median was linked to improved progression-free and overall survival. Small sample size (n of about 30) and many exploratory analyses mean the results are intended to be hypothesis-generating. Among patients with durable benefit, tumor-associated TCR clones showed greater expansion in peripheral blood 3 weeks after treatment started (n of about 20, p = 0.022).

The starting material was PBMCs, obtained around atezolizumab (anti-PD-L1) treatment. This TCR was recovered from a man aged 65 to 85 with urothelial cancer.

The DNA sequence is as follows: TGTGCCAGCAGCGTAGAACAGGCTAGCACAGATACGCAGTATTTT. The translation is CASSVEQASTDTQYF. Recombination linked TRBV9 to TRBJ2-3; TRBD1 is perhaps the D gene, given 5 matching bases. Counted from cysteine to phenylalanine, this CDR3 has 15 amino acids. Of the read, only the CDR3 DNA is kept; its 45 bases are in frame from base 1. As encoded in the germline V gene, CDR1 is SGDLS while CDR2 is YYNGEE. The junction carries 8 bases between V and J, which are trimmed by 0 bases and 0 bases respectively.